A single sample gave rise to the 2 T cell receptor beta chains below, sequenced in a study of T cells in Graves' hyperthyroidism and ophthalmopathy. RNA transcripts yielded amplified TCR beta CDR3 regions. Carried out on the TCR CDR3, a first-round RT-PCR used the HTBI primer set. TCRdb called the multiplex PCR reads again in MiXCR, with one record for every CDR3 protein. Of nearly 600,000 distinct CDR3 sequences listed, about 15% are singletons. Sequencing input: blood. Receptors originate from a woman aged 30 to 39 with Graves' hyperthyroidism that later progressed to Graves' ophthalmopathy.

CDR3 bases: TGCGCCAGCAGCTTGGCCGTGGAGGGCCTCAGGGAGCAGTACTTC. Translated, it gives CASSLAVEGLREQYF. This chain uses TRBV5-1 with TRBJ2-7; tentative D call: TRBD2 (6 bases). From germline, CDR1 is SGHRS and CDR2 YFSETQ. Trimming removed 0 bases at V and 7 bases at J, with 17 bases between. This CDR3 is built from 15 residues.

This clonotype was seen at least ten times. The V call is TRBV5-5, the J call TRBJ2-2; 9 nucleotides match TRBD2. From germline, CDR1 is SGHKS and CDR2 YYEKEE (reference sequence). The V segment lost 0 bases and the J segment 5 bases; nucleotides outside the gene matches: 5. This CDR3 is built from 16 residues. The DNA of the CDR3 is TGTGCCAGCAGCTTGGGTGTCAGCGGGAGGACCGGGGAGCTGTTTTTT. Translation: CASSLGVSGRTGELFF. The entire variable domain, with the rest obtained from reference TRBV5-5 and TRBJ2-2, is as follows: DAGVTQSPTHLIKTRGQQVTLRCSPISGHKSVSWYQQVLGQGPQFIFQYYEKEERGRGNFPDRFSARQFPNYSSELNVNALLLGDSALYLCASSLGVSGRTGELFFGEGSRLTVL.